This paragraph covers one TCR beta chain sequence. Its specificity is unknown. The data were obtained in a study of post-analysis software for immune sequencing data. Turning to the study itself: Recorded subtypes: relapsing-remitting, secondary progressive, progressive-relapsing; some patients unannotated.

Tagging with unique molecular identifiers was a feature of the TCR beta cDNA libraries. With about 0.95 to 11 million T cells as the source, some 510,000 cDNA molecules resulted. TCRdb re-analysed the PCR reads in MiXCR, keeping a single row per CDR3 protein. Of around 710,000 distinct CDR3 sequences detected, around 42% appear once; the ten largest clones hold just under 5%. Trimming took 7 bases from V and 5 from J, leaving 12 bases between them. This CDR3 contains 12 residues. CDR1 SGHRS and CDR2 YFSETQ come from the germline V gene. Study-level points and caveats: Analysis by F measure revealed that same-batch samples clustered strongly together. The five TRBV segments detected at higher frequency in patients than in controls included TRBV5-6, TRBV5-1 and TRBV20-1.

The sequenced sample consisted of blood. This chain joins TRBV5-1 and TRBJ1-1; the D gene is possibly TRBD1 (5 bases). This clonotype originated in a girl aged 10-17 years with multiple sclerosis. The CDR3 sequence: CASPLQVTEAFF. The CDR3 DNA follows: TGCGCCAGCCCCCTACAGGTAACTGAAGCTTTCTTT.